The sequence of this TCR beta chain was determined in a study of T cell repertoires in cytomegalovirus infection. General observations from the study: Cumulated frequencies of public TCR beta families served to identify carriers of CMV plus the relevant HLA.

A word on this clonotype: Its target is unknown.

The CDR3 has 16 amino acids. Trimming shortened V by 1 base and J by 4 bases, and 13 bases separated the two germline ends. Germline CDR1 is KGHDR and CDR2 is SFDVKD. TCRdb reprocessed the reads via MiXCR and lists one record per CDR3 protein. The sample consists of a few hundred thousand distinct CDR3 sequences, around 29% of them appearing once. This chain links TRBV24-1 with TRBJ1-5; TRBD1 might be the D (5 bases). Material: cultured PBMCs, obtained from culture after CMV antigen stimulation. This clonotype was sampled from a human donor in good health (CMV status not recorded). Some clones in this sample may be carry-over from other donors' samples. CDR3 loop: CATSDLNGADNQPQHF. Written as DNA, the CDR3 is TGTGCCACCAGTGATTTAAATGGGGCGGATAATCAGCCCCAGCATTTT.